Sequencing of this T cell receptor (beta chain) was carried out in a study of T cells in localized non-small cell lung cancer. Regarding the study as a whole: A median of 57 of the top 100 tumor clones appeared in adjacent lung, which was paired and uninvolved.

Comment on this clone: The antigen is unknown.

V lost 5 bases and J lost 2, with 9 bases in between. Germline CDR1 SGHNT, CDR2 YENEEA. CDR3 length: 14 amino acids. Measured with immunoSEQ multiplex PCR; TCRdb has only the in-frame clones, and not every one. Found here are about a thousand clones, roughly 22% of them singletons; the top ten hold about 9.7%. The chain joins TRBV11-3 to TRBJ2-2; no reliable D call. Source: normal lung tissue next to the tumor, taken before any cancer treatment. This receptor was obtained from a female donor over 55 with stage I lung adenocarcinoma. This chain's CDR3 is CASSTNPNTGELFF. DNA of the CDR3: TGTGCCAGCAGCACCAACCCAAACACCGGGGAGCTGTTTTTT.